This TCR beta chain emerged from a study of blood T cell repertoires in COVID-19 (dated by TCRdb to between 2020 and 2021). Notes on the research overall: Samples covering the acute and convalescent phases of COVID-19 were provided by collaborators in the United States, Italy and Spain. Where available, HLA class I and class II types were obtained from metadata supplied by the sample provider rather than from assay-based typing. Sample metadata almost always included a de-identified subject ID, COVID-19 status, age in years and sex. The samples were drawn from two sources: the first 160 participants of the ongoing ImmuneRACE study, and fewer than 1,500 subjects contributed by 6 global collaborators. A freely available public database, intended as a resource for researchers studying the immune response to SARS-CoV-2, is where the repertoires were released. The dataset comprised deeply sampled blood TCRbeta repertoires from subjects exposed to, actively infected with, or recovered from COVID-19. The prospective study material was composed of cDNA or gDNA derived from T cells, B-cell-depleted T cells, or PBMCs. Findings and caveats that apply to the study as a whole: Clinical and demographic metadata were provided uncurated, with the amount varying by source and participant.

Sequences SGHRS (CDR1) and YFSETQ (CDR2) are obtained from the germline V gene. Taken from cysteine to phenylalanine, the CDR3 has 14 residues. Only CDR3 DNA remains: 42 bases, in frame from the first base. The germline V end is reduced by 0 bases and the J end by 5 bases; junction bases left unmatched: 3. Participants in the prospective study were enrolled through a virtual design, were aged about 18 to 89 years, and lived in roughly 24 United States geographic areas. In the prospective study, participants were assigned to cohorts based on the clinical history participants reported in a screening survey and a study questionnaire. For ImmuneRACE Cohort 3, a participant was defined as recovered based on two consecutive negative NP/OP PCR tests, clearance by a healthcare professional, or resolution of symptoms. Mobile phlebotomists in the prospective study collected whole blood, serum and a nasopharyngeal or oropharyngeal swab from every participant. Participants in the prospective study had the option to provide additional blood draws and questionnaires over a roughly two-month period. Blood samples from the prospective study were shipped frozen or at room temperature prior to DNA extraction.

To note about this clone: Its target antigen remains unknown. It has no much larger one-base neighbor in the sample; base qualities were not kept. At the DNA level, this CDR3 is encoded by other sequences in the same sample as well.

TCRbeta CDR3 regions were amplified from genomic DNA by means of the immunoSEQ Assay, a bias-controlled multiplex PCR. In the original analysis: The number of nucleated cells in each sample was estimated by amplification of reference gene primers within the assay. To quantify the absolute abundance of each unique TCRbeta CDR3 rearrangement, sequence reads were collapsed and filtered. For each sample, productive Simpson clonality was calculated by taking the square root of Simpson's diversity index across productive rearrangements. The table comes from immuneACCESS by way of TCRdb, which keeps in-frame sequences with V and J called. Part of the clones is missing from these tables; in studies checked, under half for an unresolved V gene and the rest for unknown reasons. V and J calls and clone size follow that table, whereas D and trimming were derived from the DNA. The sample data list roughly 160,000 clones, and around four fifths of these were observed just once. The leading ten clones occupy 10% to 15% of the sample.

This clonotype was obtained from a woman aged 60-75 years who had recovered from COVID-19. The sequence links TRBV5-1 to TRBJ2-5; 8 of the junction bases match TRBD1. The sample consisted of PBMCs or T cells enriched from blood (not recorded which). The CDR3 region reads CASSLGQGAETQYF. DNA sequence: TGCGCCAGCAGCTTGGGTCAGGGGGCGGAGACCCAGTACTTC.